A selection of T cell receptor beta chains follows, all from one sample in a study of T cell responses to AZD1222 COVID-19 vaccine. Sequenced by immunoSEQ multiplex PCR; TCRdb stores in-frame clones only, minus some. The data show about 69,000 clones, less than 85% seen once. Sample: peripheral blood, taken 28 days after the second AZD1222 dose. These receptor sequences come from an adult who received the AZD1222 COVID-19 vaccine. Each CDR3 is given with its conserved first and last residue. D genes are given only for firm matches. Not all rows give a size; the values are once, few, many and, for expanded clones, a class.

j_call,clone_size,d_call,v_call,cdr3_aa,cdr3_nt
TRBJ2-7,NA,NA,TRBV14,CASSSAYEQYF,TGTGCCAGCAGTTCAGCCTACGAGCAGTACTTC
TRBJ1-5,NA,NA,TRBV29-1,CSVGGGNQPQHF,TGCAGCGTTGGCGGGGGAAATCAGCCCCAGCATTTT
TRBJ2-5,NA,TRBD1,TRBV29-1,CSVGQGVGETQYF,TGCAGCGTCGGACAGGGGGTTGGAGAGACCCAGTACTTC
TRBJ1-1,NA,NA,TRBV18,CASSPNIYTEAFF,TGTGCCAGCTCACCTAACATCTACACTGAAGCTTTCTTT
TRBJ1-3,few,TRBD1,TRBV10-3,CAISGGDRSGNTIYF,TGTGCCATCAGCGGAGGGGACAGGTCCGGAAACACCATATATTTT
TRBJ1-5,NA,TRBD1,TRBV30,CAWSDQGASNQPQHF,TGTGCCTGGAGTGACCAGGGGGCTAGCAATCAGCCCCAGCATTTT
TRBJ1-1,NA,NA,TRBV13,CASRTAMNTEAFF,TGTGCCAGCCGGACAGCGATGAACACTGAAGCTTTCTTT
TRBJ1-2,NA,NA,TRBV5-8,CASSLLSPLTF,TGTGCCAGCAGCTTATTATCCCCTCTCACCTTC
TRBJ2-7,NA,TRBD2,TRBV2,CASLGLAGVKYEQYF,TGTGCCAGCCTTGGACTAGCGGGAGTAAAGTACGAGCAGTACTTC
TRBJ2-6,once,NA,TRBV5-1,CASSSGFSGANVLTF,TGCGCCAGCAGCTCAGGGTTCTCTGGGGCCAACGTCCTGACTTTC
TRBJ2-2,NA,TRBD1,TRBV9,CASSPPRGLFTGELFF,TGTGCCAGCAGCCCCCCCAGGGGGCTCTTCACCGGGGAGCTGTTTTTT
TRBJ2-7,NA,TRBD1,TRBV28,CASQKTGRGEQYF,TGTGCCAGCCAAAAGACAGGGCGAGGCGAGCAGTACTTC
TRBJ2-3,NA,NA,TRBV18,CASSPVQEHTDTQYF,TGTGCCAGCTCACCGGTACAGGAACACACAGATACGCAGTATTTT
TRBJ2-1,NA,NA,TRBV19,CASSMELASYNEQFF,TGTGCCAGTAGTATGGAACTAGCTTCCTACAATGAGCAGTTCTTC
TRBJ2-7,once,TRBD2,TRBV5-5,CASSLFGRAGWAYEQYF,TGTGCCAGCAGCTTGTTCGGGAGGGCCGGTTGGGCCTACGAGCAGTACTTC
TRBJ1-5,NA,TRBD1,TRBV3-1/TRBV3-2,CASSNSPLGQGNQPQHF,TGTGCCAGCAGTAACTCTCCCCTGGGACAGGGTAATCAGCCCCAGCATTTT
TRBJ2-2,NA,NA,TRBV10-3,CARRQETSGELFF,TGTGCCAGGAGACAGGAGACCTCCGGGGAGCTGTTTTTT
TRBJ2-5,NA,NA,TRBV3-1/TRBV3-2,CASSQGIKWGQETQYF,TGTGCCAGCAGCCAAGGGATTAAATGGGGGCAAGAGACCCAGTACTTC
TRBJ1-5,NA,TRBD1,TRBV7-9,CASSLAPGGGTGGNQPQHF,TGTGCCAGCAGCTTAGCCCCTGGCGGGGGGACAGGGGGCAATCAGCCCCAGCATTTT
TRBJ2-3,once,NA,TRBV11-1,CASSLGHPGAADTQYF,TGTGCCAGCAGCTTAGGGCACCCGGGGGCTGCAGATACGCAGTATTTT
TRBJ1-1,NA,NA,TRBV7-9,CASSPGTRMNTEAFF,TGTGCCAGCAGCCCCGGGACACGTATGAACACTGAAGCTTTCTTT
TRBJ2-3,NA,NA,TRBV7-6,CASSLAPGASDTQYF,TGTGCCAGCAGCTTAGCGCCGGGGGCCTCAGATACGCAGTATTTT
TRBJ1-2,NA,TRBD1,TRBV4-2,CASSRDRANYGYTF,TGTGCCAGCAGCCGGGACAGAGCTAACTATGGCTACACCTTC
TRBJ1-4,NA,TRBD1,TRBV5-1,CASSGQGGGGEKLFF,TGCGCCAGCAGCGGACAGGGAGGTGGCGGTGAAAAACTGTTTTTT